At least ten counts were recorded for the clone carrying this TCR beta chain. Germline V lookup: CDR1 MNHEY, CDR2 SMNVEV (reference sequence). This CDR3 contains 14 residues. J was trimmed by 5 bases and V by 6 bases; bases with no gene match: 6. A single record per CDR3 protein comes from TCRdb applying MiXCR to the 5' RACE reads. The sample records 10,000 or so distinct CDR3 sequences, about 5.8% being singletons. This entry is derived from a study of T cells after yellow fever vaccination. Regarding the study as a whole: Secondary responses were weaker yet peaked faster, day 5 versus 15.

The sample here was PBMCs, either bulk or a sorted T-cell subset (CD4+, CD8+, memory, or dextramer-sorted; not recorded which), taken on the day of the yellow fever booster vaccination. The TCR sequence derives from a man under 40 who received the YFV17D yellow fever vaccine. The chain employs TRBV27 and TRBJ2-4, with 8 positions matching TRBD1. The CDR3, as DNA: TGTGCCAGCAGACCGTCCAGGGGGCAAAACATTCAGTACTTC. Translated, it gives CASRPSRGQNIQYF.